A selection of T cell receptor beta chains follows, all from one sample in a study of blood T cell repertoires in COVID-19. The protocol was immunoSEQ multiplex PCR, while the TCRdb copy is restricted to in-frame clones and leaves out a portion. This table holds about 60,000 clones, about 77% found once. The specimen sequenced was peripheral blood. The source of these receptors is a human donor in a cohort sampled during active COVID-19. CDR3s include the opening cysteine and the closing phenylalanine or tryptophan. The D gene is left open where the match is weak. Rows may omit the clone size; those that give it use once, few, many or a size class.

j_call | d_call | cdr3_length | clone_size | v_call | cdr3_aa | cdr3_nt
TRBJ2-2 | NA | 15 | NA | TRBV5-1 | CASSFREMNTGELFF | TGCGCCAGCAGCTTTAGGGAGATGAACACCGGGGAGCTGTTTTTT
TRBJ2-7 | NA | 13 | NA | TRBV7-2 | CASSLILGGEQYF | TGTGCCAGCAGCCTCATCCTCGGCGGCGAGCAGTACTTC
TRBJ2-7 | NA | 16 | NA | TRBV4-1 | CASSLKGLGAVDEQYF | TGCGCCAGCAGCCTTAAGGGGCTAGGGGCCGTTGACGAGCAGTACTTC
TRBJ2-1 | TRBD2 | 16 | NA | TRBV5-4 | CASSDRGRGDWNEQFF | TGTGCCAGCAGCGACCGGGGGCGGGGGGATTGGAATGAGCAGTTCTTC
TRBJ1-1 | NA | 13 | few | TRBV9 | CASSVSGVTEAFF | TGTGCCAGCAGCGTAAGTGGAGTCACTGAAGCTTTCTTT
TRBJ2-7 | NA | 14 | NA | TRBV19 | CASSIGGSSYEQYF | TGTGCCAGTAGTATAGGAGGGAGCTCCTACGAGCAGTACTTC
TRBJ1-6 | NA | 17 | NA | TRBV7-8 | CASSLATRSSYNSPLHF | TGTGCCAGCAGCTTAGCAACCAGAAGCTCCTATAATTCACCCCTCCACTTT
TRBJ1-1 | NA | 13 | NA | TRBV2 | CASRRTENTEAFF | TGTGCCAGCAGGAGGACTGAGAACACTGAAGCTTTCTTT
TRBJ1-4 | TRBD1 | 14 | NA | TRBV3-1/TRBV3-2 | CASSHRTGEEKLFF | TGTGCCAGCAGCCACCGGACAGGGGAAGAAAAACTGTTTTTT
TRBJ1-1 | TRBD1 | 16 | NA | TRBV12-5 | CASGKRQGGWNAEAFF | TGTGCTAGTGGAAAGAGACAGGGCGGTTGGAACGCTGAAGCTTTCTTT
TRBJ2-3 | TRBD2 | 16 | NA | TRBV9 | CASSGRAGGFTDTQYF | TGTGCCAGCAGCGGCAGGGCGGGGGGGTTCACAGATACGCAGTATTTT
TRBJ1-5 | NA | 18 | NA | TRBV7-9 | CASSLIPAGAYSNQPQHF | TGTGCCAGCAGCTTAATCCCGGCAGGGGCTTATAGCAATCAGCCCCAGCATTTT
TRBJ1-1 | NA | 15 | NA | TRBV6-5 | CASSYSRAGRTEAFF | TGTGCCAGCAGTTACTCGAGAGCAGGGCGGACTGAAGCTTTCTTT
TRBJ2-7 | TRBD2 | 16 | NA | TRBV9 | CASSPTTAGGSYEQYF | TGTGCCAGCAGCCCTACCACAGCGGGAGGGAGTTACGAGCAGTACTTC
TRBJ2-3 | TRBD1 | 14 | once | TRBV5-4 | CASRSGQGTDTQYF | TGTGCCAGCAGATCAGGACAGGGGACAGATACGCAGTATTTT
TRBJ2-7 | NA | 15 | NA | TRBV30 | CAWSVPGTVAYEQYF | TGTGCCTGGAGTGTACCGGGGACTGTAGCCTACGAGCAGTACTTC
TRBJ1-2 | NA | 13 | NA | TRBV3-1/TRBV3-2 | CASSPQVNYGYTF | TGTGCCAGCAGTCCTCAGGTGAACTATGGCTACACCTTC
TRBJ1-1 | NA | 14 | few | TRBV2 | CASSVGTMNTEAFF | TGTGCCAGCAGTGTTGGGACAATGAACACTGAAGCTTTCTTT
TRBJ2-1 | NA | 17 | NA | TRBV7-3 | CASSQTYRVGNYNEQFF | TGTGCCAGCAGCCAAACCTACAGGGTTGGGAACTACAATGAGCAGTTCTTC
TRBJ2-7 | TRBD1 | 13 | NA | TRBV19 | CASSIAQGDEQYF | TGTGCCAGTAGTATAGCACAGGGGGACGAGCAGTACTTC
TRBJ2-1 | NA | 16 | NA | TRBV19 | CASSTFRGRAVNEQFF | TGTGCCAGTAGTACCTTTAGGGGGAGGGCCGTGAATGAGCAGTTCTTC
TRBJ1-1 | TRBD1 | 13 | once | TRBV10-3 | CAINYRGDTEAFF | TGTGCCATCAACTACAGGGGAGACACTGAAGCTTTCTTT
TRBJ1-6 | NA | 16 | NA | TRBV19 | CASRGSGGRFNSPLHF | TGTGCCAGCAGAGGATCGGGGGGGCGTTTTAATTCACCCCTCCACTTT
TRBJ2-1 | TRBD2 | 15 | NA | TRBV30 | CAWTSGRAYYNEQFF | TGTGCTTGGACTAGCGGGAGGGCCTACTACAATGAGCAGTTCTTC
TRBJ2-5 | TRBD2 | 15 | many | TRBV11-2 | CASSSGLAEQETQYF | TGTGCCAGCAGCTCGGGACTAGCGGAGCAAGAGACCCAGTACTTC
TRBJ2-7 | TRBD2 | 13 | once | TRBV6-6 | CASSYRGSYEQYF | TGTGCCAGCAGTTACCGCGGGAGCTACGAGCAGTACTTC
TRBJ2-7 | TRBD2 | 14 | NA | TRBV25-1 | CASSVGLAMGEQYF | TGTGCCAGCAGTGTCGGACTAGCGATGGGCGAGCAGTACTTC
TRBJ1-2 | TRBD1 | 16 | NA | TRBV19 | CASSATLQGAVYGYTF | TGTGCCAGTAGTGCCACACTACAGGGGGCTGTTTATGGCTACACCTTC
TRBJ2-3 | TRBD2 | 16 | NA | TRBV7-9 | CASSRSGGPSTDTQYF | TGTGCCAGCAGCCGTAGCGGGGGGCCGAGCACAGATACGCAGTATTTT
TRBJ1-4 | NA | 14 | NA | TRBV30 | CAWSPGGGDEKLFF | TGTGCCTGGAGCCCGGGAGGGGGGGATGAAAAACTGTTTTTT
TRBJ2-7 | TRBD1 | 13 | few | TRBV10-1 | CASSEGTAYEQYF | TGCGCCAGCAGTGAGGGGACAGCTTACGAGCAGTACTTC
TRBJ1-5 | TRBD1 | 14 | NA | TRBV28 | CASSLSTGASAQHF | TGTGCCAGCAGTTTATCAACAGGGGCCTCGGCCCAGCATTTT
TRBJ2-7 | NA | 14 | NA | TRBV2 | CASSDTRGGYEQYF | TGTGCCAGCAGTGATACCAGGGGCGGGTACGAGCAGTACTTC
TRBJ1-6 | NA | 13 | NA | TRBV6-5 | CASSRTAASPLHF | TGTGCCAGCAGTCGGACAGCGGCTTCACCCCTCCACTTT
TRBJ2-7 | NA | 15 | once | TRBV6-5 | CASSYSGQGGYEQYF | TGTGCCAGCAGTTACTCCGGTCAGGGGGGCTACGAGCAGTACTTC
TRBJ2-3 | TRBD2 | 15 | NA | TRBV3-1/TRBV3-2 | CASSRLAVSTDTQYF | TGTGCCAGCAGTAGACTAGCGGTTAGCACAGATACGCAGTATTTT
TRBJ1-4 | NA | 16 | NA | TRBV19 | CASSSRVEPTNEKLFF | TGTGCCAGTAGTTCCCGGGTAGAGCCAACTAATGAAAAACTGTTTTTT
TRBJ2-1 | TRBD1 | 15 | NA | TRBV28 | CASIRTGLPYNEQFF | TGTGCCAGCATCCGGACAGGGCTTCCTTACAATGAGCAGTTCTTC
TRBJ2-6 | NA | 15 | NA | TRBV18 | CASSLRSSGANVLTF | TGTGCCAGCTCACTAAGGAGCTCTGGGGCCAACGTCCTGACTTTC
TRBJ2-1 | NA | 17 | NA | TRBV21-1 | CASSKEGHETSYNEQFF | TGTGCCAGCAGCAAAGAGGGACACGAGACCTCCTACAATGAGCAGTTCTTC
TRBJ1-2 | TRBD1 | 14 | NA | TRBV9 | CASSPRTGGPGYTF | TGTGCCAGCAGCCCCCGGACAGGGGGTCCTGGCTACACCTTC
TRBJ2-7 | TRBD1 | 13 | NA | TRBV7-9 | CASSPGTVYEQYF | TGTGCCAGCAGCCCCGGGACAGTTTATGAGCAGTACTTC
TRBJ1-1 | NA | 16 | NA | TRBV25-1 | CASSEWRGGAGTEAFF | TGTGCCAGCAGTGAATGGCGAGGAGGGGCGGGCACTGAAGCTTTCTTT
TRBJ2-3 | TRBD2 | 16 | few | TRBV19 | CASSKAAGGFGDTQYF | TGTGCCAGTAGTAAGGCAGCGGGGGGGTTCGGAGATACGCAGTATTTT
TRBJ2-3 | NA | 14 | NA | TRBV29-1 | CSVEEAPPTDTQYF | TGCAGCGTTGAAGAAGCCCCCCCGACAGATACGCAGTATTTT
TRBJ2-7 | NA | 11 | NA | TRBV25-1 | CASSESEVPYF | TGTGCCAGCAGTGAATCGGAGGTCCCGTACTTC
TRBJ1-6 | NA | 12 | NA | TRBV5-5 | CASSLANSPLHF | TGTGCCAGCAGCTTAGCGAATTCACCCCTCCACTTT
TRBJ1-4 | NA | 16 | NA | TRBV18 | CASSDTTRQFNEKLFF | TGTGCCAGCTCAGATACCACGAGACAATTTAATGAAAAACTGTTTTTT
TRBJ2-7 | NA | 14 | NA | TRBV5-4 | CASSLRGPSYEQYF | TGTGCCAGCAGCTTGCGCGGGCCCTCCTACGAGCAGTACTTC
TRBJ1-2 | TRBD1 | 14 | NA | TRBV5-1 | CASSLVAGGHGYTF | TGCGCCAGCAGCTTGGTAGCAGGGGGGCATGGCTACACCTTC